This T cell receptor beta chain was captured in a study of regulatory T cells in long-lasting Graves disease. With iRepertoire HTBI primers and Arm-PCR of CDR3 regions, TCR beta libraries were built. TCRdb re-called the multiplex PCR reads through MiXCR, storing one row per CDR3 protein. Among about 290,000 distinct CDR3 sequences listed, around 20% were seen once. As to time point: persistent/refractory GD, antithyroid drugs over 5 years with positive TRAb. Making the TCR library involved RNA that had been extracted from PBMCs. V lost 6 bases to trimming and J lost 11 bases, with 11 bases between them. Germline-derived CDR1 and CDR2 are MDHEN and SYDVKM. The CDR3 is 11 residues long.

This TCR came from a female donor with Graves disease. The V and J genes are TRBV28 and TRBJ1-5; D possibly corresponds to TRBD1 (5 bases). The sequencing here drew on peripheral blood mononuclear cells (PBMCs), taken when the disease was refractory, from a patient treated with antithyroid drugs. Here the CDR3 reads CASSGGGAQHF. Written as DNA, the CDR3 is TGTGCCAGCAGCGGGGGGGGAGCCCAGCATTTT.